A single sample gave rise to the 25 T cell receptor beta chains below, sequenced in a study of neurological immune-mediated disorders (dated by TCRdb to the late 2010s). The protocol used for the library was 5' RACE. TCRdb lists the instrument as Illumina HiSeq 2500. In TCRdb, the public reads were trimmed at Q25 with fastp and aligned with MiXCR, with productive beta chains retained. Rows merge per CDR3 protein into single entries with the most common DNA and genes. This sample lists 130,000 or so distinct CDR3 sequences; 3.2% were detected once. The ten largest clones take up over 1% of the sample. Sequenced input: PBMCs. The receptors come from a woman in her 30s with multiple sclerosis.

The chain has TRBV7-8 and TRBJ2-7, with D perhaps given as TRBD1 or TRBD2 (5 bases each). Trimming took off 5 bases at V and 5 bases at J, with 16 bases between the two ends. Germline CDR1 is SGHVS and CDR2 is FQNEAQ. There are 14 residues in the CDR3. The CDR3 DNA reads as TGTGCCAGCAGCCCACTGGGACCACTAAACGAGCAGTACTTC. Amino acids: CASSPLGPLNEQYF.

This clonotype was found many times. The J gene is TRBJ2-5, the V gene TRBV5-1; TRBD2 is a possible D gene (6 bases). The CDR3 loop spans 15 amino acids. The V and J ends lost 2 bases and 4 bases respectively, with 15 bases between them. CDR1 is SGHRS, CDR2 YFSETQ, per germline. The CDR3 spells CASSFGGSGGETQYF. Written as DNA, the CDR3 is TGCGCCAGCAGCTTCGGAGGGTCCGGCGGAGAGACCCAGTACTTC.

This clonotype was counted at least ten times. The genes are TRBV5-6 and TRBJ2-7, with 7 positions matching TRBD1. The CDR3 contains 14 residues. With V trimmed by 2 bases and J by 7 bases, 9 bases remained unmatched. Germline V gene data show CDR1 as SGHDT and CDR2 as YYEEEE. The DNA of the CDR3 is TGTGCCAGCAGCTTTGGCAACAGGGGTTGGGAGCAGTACTTC. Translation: CASSFGNRGWEQYF.

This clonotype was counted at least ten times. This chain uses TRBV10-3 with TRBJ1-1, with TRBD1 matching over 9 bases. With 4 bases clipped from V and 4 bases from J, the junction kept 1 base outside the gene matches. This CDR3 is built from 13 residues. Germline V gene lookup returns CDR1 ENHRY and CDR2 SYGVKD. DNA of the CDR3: TGTGCCATCAGTGGACAGGGGGTCACTGAAGCTTTCTTT. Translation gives CAISGQGVTEAFF.

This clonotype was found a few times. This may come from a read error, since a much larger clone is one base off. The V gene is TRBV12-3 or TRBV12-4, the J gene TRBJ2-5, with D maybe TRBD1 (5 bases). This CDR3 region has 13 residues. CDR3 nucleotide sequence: TGTGCCAGCAGTCCAAACAGGAAAGAGAACCAGTACTTC. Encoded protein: CASSPNRKENQYF.

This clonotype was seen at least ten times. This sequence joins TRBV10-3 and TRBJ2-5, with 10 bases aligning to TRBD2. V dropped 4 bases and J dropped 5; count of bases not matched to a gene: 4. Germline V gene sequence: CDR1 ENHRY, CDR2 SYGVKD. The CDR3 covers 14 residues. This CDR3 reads CAISGAGGRETQYF. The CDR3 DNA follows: TGTGCCATCAGTGGAGCGGGAGGGCGGGAGACCCAGTACTTC.

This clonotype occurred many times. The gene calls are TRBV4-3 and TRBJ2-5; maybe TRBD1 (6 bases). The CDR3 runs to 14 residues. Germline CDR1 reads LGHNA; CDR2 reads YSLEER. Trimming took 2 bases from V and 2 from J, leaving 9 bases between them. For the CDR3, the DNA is TGCGCCAGCAGCCAATTCAGGGGACAAGAGACCCAGTACTTC. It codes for CASSQFRGQETQYF.

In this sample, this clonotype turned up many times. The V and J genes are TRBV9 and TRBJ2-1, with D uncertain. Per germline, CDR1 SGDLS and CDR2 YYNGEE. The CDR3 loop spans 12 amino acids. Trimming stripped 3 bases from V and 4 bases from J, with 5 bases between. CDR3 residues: CASSDRYNEQFF. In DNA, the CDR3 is TGTGCCAGCAGCGACAGATACAATGAGCAGTTCTTC.

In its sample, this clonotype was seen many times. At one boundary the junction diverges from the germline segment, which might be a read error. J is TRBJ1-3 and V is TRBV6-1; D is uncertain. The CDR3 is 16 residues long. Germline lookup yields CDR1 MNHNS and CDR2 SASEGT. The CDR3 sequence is CASSQAGRLTGNTIYF. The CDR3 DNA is TGTGCCAGCAGTCAAGCGGGCCGACTGACGGGAAACACCATATATTTT.

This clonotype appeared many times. The CDR3, as DNA: TGTGCCAGCAGATTGGGTGGCGCAACTAATGAAAAACTGTTTTTT. Translation: CASRLGGATNEKLFF. The chain carries TRBV12-3 or TRBV12-4 and TRBJ1-4; no definite D call. CDR3 length equals 15 residues. V dropped 6 bases and J dropped 0 bases, with 11 bases sitting between them.

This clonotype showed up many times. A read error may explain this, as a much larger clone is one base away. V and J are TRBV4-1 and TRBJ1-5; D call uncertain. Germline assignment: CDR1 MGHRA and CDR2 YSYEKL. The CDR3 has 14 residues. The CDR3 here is CASSQDLHDQHQHF. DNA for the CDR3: TGCGCCAGCAGCCAAGATCTACACGATCAGCACCAGCATTTT.

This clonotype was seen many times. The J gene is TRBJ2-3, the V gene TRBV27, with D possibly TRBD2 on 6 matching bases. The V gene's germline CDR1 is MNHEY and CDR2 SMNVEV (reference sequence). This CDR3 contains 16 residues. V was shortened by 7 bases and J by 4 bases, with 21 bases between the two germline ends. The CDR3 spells CASIPRDGRGADTQYF. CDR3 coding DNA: TGTGCCAGCATTCCCCGAGACGGGAGAGGCGCAGATACGCAGTATTTT.

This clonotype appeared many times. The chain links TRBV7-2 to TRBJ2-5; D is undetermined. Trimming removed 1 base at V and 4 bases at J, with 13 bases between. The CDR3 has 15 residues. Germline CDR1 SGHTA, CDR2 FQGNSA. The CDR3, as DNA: TGTGCCAGCAGCTTAGGTGGCTACCCTGTAGAGACCCAGTACTTC. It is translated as CASSLGGYPVETQYF.

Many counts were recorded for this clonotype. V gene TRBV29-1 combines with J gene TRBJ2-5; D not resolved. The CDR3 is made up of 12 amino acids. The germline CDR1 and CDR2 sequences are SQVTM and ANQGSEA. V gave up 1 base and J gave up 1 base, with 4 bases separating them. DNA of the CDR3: TGCAGCGTTGAAGTGCTCCAAGAGACCCAGTACTTC. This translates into CSVEVLQETQYF.

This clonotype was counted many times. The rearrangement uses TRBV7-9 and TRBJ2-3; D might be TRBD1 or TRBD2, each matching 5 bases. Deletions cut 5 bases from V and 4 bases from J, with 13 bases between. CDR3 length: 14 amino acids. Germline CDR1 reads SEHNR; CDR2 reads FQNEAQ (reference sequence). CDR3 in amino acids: CASSRMGVADTQYF. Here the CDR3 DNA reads TGTGCCAGCAGCCGGATGGGGGTCGCAGATACGCAGTATTTT.

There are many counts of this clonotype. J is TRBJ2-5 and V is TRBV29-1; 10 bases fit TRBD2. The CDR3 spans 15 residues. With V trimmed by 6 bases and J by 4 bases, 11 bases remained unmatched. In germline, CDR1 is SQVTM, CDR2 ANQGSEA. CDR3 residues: CSVEPSGRGGETQYF. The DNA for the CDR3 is TGCAGCGTGGAACCTAGCGGGAGAGGGGGAGAGACCCAGTACTTC.

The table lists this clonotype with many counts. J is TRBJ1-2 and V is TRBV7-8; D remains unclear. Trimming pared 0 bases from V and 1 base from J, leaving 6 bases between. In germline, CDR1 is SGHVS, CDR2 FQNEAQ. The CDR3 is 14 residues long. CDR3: CASSLAADNYGYTF. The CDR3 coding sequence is TGTGCCAGCAGCTTAGCTGCGGATAACTATGGCTACACCTTC.

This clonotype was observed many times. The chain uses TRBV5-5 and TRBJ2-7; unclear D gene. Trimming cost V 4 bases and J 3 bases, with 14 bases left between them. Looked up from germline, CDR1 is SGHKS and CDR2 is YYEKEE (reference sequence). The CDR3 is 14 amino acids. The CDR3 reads CASSPTHDRYEQYF. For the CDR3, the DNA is TGTGCCAGCAGCCCGACCCACGACCGCTACGAGCAGTACTTC.

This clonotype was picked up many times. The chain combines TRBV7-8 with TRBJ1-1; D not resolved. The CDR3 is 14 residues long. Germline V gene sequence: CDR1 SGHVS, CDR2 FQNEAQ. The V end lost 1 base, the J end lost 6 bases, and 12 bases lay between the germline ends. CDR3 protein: CASSLVGGRPEAFF. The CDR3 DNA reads TGTGCCAGCAGCTTAGTCGGAGGTCGCCCTGAAGCTTTCTTT. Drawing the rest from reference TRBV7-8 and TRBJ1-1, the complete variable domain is GAGVSQSPRYKVAKRGQDVALRCDPISGHVSLFWYQQALGQGPEFLTYFQNEAQLDKSGLPSDRFFAERPEGSVSTLKIQRTQQEDSAVYLCASSLVGGRPEAFFGQGTRLTVV.

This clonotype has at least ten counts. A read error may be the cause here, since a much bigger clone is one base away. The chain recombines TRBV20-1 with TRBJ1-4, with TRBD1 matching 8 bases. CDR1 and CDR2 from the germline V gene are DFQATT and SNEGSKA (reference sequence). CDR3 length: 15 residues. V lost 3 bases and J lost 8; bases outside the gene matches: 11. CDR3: CSASELQGAREKLFF. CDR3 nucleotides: TGCAGTGCTAGCGAACTTCAGGGGGCTCGGGAAAAACTGTTTTTT.

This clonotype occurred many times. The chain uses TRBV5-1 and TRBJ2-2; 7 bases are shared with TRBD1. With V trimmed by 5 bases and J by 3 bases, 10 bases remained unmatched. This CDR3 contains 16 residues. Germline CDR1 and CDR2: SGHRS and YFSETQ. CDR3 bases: TGCGCCAGCAGGAAAACCGGGACAGCCGACACCGGGGAGCTGTTTTTT. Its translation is CASRKTGTADTGELFF.

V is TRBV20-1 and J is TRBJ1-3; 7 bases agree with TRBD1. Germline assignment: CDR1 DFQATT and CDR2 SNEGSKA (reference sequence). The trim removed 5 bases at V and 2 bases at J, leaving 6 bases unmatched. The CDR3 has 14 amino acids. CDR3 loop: CSAEGQDPGNTIYF. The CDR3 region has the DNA TGCAGTGCTGAAGGACAGGATCCTGGAAACACCATATATTTT.

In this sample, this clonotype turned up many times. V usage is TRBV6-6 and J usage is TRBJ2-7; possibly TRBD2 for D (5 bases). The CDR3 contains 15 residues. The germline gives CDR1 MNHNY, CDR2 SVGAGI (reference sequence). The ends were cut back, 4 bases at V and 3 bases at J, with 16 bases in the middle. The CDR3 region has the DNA TGTGCCAGCAGTTGGGATAGGACGGGAAGCTACGAGCAGTACTTC. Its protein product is CASSWDRTGSYEQYF.

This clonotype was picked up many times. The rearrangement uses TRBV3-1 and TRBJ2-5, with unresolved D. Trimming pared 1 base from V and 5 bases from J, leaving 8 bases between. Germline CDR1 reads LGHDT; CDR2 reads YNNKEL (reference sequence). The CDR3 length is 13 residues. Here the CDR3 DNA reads TGTGCCAGCAGCCAAGTGATCTTGGAGACCCAGTACTTC. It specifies CASSQVILETQYF.

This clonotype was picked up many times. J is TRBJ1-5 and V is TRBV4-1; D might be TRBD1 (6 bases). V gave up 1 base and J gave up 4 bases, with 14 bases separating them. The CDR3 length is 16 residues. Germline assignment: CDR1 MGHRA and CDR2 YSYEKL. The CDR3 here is CASSQVGGALNQPQHF. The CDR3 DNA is TGCGCCAGCAGCCAAGTCGGGGGGGCGTTAAATCAGCCCCAGCATTTT.